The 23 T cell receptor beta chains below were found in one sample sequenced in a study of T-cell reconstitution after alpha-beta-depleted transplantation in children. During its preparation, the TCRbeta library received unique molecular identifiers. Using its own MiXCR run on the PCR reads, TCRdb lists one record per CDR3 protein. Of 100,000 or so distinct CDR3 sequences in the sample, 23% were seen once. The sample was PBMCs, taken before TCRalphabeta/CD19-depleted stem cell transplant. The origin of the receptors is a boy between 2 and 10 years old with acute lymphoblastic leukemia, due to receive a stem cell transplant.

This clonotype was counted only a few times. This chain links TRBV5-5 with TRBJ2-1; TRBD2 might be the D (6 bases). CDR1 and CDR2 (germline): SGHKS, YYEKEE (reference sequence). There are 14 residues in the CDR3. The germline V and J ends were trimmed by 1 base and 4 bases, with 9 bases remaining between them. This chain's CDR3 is CASSLRRDYNEQFF. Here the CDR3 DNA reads TGTGCCAGCAGCTTGCGGAGGGATTACAATGAGCAGTTCTTC.

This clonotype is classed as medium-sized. The CDR3 region has the DNA TGTGCCAGCAGGGCGGGTGCAGCCAAAAACATTCAGTACTTC. Its translation: CASRAGAAKNIQYF. The rearrangement links TRBV12-3 or TRBV12-4 to TRBJ2-4, with D possibly matching TRBD2 (5 bases). The V gene lost 6 bases and the J gene lost 0 bases, with 9 bases spanning the gap. The CDR3 covers 14 residues.

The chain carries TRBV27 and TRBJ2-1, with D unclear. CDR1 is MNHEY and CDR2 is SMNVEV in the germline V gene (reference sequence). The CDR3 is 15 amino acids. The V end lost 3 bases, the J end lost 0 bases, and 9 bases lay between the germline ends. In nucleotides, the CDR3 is TGTGCCAGCAGTTTCGGAAGGGCCTCCTACAATGAGCAGTTCTTC. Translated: CASSFGRASYNEQFF.

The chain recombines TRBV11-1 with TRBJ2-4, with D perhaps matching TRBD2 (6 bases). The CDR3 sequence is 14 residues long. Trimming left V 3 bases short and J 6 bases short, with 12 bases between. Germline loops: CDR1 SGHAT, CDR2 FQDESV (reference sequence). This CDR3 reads CASSFGAEGNIQYF. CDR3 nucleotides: TGTGCCAGCAGCTTTGGGGCGGAGGGAAACATTCAGTACTTC.

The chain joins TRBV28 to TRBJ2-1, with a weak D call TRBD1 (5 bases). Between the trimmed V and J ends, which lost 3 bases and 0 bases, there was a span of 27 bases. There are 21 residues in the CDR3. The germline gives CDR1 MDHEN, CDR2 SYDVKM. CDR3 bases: TGTGCCAGCAGTTTGGTTCGAGGTGGGTGGAGACAGACGAGCTCCTACAATGAGCAGTTCTTC. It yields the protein CASSLVRGGWRQTSSYNEQFF.

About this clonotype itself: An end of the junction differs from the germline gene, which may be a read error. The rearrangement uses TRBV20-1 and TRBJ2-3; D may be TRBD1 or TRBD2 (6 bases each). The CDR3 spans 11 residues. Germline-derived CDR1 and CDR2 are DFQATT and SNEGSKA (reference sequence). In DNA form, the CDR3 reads TGCAGTGCCATTAGGGGGGATACCCAGTATTTT. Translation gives CSAIRGDTQYF.

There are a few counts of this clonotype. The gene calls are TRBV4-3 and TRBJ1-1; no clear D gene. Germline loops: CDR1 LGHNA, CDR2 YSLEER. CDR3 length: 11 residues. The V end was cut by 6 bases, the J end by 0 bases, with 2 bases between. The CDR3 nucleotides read TGCGCCAGCAGGATGAACACTGAAGCTTTCTTT. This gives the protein CASRMNTEAFF.

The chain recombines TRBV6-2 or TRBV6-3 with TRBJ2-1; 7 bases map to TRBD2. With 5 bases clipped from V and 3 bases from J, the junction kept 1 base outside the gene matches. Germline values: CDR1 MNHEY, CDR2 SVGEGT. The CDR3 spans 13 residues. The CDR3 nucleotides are TGTGCCAGCAGTAAGCGGGACTACAATGAGCAGTTCTTC. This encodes CASSKRDYNEQFF.

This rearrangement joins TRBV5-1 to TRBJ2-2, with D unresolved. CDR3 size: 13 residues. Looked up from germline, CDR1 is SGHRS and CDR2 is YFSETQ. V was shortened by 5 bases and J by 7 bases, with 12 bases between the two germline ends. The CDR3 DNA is TGCGCCAGCAGAGACCCATGGGGCGGGGAGCTGTTTTTT. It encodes CASRDPWGGELFF.

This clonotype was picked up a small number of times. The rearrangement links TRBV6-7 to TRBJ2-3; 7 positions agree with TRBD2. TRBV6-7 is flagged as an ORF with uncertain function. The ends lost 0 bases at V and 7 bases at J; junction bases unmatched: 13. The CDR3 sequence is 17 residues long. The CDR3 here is CASSYSKSSGDLNTQYF. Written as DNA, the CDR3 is TGTGCCAGCAGTTACTCGAAGTCTAGCGGAGATTTGAATACGCAGTATTTT.

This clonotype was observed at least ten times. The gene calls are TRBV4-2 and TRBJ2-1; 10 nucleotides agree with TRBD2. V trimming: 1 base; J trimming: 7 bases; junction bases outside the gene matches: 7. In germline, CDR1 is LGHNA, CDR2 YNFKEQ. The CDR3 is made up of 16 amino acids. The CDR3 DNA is TGTGCCAGCAGCCAAGCTCGGACTAGCGGAGGGAATGAGCAGTTCTTC. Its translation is CASSQARTSGGNEQFF.

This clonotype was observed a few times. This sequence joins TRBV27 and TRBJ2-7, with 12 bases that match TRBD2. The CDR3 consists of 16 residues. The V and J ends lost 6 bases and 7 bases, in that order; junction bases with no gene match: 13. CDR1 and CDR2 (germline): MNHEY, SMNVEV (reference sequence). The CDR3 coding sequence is TGTGCCAGCAGAACCAGACTAGCGGGAGTTGGGTCAGAGCAGTACTTC. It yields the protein CASRTRLAGVGSEQYF.

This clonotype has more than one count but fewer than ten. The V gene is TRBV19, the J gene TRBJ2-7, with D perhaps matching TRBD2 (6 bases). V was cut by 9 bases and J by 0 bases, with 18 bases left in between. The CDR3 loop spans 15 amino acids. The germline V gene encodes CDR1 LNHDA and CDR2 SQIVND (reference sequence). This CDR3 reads CASQRGGASSYEQYF. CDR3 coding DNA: TGTGCCAGCCAACGAGGCGGGGCGAGCTCCTACGAGCAGTACTTC.

The DNA of the CDR3 is TGTGCCAGCAGCTTAAATGCCCCCAGCGGGCGGGAGGCCCAGTACTTC. It translates to CASSLNAPSGREAQYF. The chain carries TRBV7-3 and TRBJ2-5; 8 positions match TRBD2. The CDR3 length is 16 residues. Germline V gives CDR1 SGHTA, CDR2 FQGTGA. Losses at the gene ends were 1 base for V and 9 bases for J; bases not matched to a gene: 13.

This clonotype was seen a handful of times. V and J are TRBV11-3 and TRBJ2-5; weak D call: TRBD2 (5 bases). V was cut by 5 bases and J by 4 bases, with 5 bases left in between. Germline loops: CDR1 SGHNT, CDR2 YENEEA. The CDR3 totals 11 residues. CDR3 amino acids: CASSEGETQYF. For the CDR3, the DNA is TGTGCCAGCAGCGAGGGAGAGACCCAGTACTTC.

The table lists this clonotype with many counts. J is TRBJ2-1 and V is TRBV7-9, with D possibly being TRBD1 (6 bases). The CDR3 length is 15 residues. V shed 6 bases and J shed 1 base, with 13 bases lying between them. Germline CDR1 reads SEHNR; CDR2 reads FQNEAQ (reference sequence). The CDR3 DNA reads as TGTGCCAGCAGATCTAGACAGGATTCCTACAATGAGCAGTTCTTC. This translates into CASRSRQDSYNEQFF.

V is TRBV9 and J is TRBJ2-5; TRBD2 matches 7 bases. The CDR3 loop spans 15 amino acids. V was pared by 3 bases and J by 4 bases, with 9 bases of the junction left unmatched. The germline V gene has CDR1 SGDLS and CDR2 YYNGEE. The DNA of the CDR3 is TGTGCCAGCAGCGCCAAGGCTAGCGGATTAGAGACCCAGTACTTC. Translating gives CASSAKASGLETQYF.

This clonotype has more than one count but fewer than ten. Written as DNA, the CDR3 is TGTGCCAGCAGCCTTCAACTAGCGGGAGTAACCGGGGAGCTGTTTTTT. This translates into CASSLQLAGVTGELFF. The genes are TRBV5-5 and TRBJ2-2; 11 bases map to TRBD2. CDR3 length equals 16 residues. J gave up 5 bases and V 4 bases, and 7 bases lay outside the gene matches. Germline CDR1 and CDR2: SGHKS and YYEKEE (reference sequence). Drawing the rest from reference TRBV5-5 and TRBJ2-2, the complete variable domain is DAGVTQSPTHLIKTRGQQVTLRCSPISGHKSVSWYQQVLGQGPQFIFQYYEKEERGRGNFPDRFSARQFPNYSSELNVNALLLGDSALYLCASSLQLAGVTGELFFGEGSRLTVL.

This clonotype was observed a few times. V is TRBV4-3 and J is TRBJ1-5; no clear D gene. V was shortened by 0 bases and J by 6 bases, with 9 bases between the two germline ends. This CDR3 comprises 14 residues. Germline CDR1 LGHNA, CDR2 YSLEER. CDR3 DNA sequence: TGCGCCAGCAGCCAAGATGGCCGTCGTCAGCCCCAGCATTTT. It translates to CASSQDGRRQPQHF.

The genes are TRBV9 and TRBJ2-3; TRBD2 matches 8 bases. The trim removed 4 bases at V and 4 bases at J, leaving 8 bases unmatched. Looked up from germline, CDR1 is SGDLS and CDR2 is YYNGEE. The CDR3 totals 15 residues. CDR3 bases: TGTGCCAGCAGCTCAAGCGGGAGAAGGGCAGATACGCAGTATTTT. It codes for CASSSSGRRADTQYF.

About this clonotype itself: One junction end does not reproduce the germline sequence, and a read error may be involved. CDR3 in DNA: TGTGCCAGCAGTGAACTAGCGGATTTAAGAAGAGGCTTC. This translates into CASSELADLRRGF. The chain recombines TRBV28 with TRBJ2-1; 8 bases are a match to TRBD2. From germline, CDR1 is MDHEN and CDR2 SYDVKM. The CDR3 contains 13 residues.

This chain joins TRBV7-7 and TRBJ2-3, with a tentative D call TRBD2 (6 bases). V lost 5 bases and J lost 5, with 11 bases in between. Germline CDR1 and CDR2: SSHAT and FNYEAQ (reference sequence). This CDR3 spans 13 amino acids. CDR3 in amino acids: CASSPGTLDTQYF. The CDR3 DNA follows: TGTGCCAGCAGCCCGGGGACTTTAGATACGCAGTATTTT.

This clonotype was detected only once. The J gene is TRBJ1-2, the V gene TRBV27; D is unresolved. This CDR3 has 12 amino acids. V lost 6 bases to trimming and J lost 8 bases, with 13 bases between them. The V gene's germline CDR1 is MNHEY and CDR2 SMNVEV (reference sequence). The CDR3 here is CASSSVEGGYTF. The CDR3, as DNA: TGTGCCAGCAGCTCAGTCGAGGGCGGCTACACCTTC.